This TCR beta chain was obtained from a study of CD8 T cells in Susac syndrome. There are 14 residues in the CDR3. Germline V gives CDR1 DFQATT, CDR2 SNEGSKA (reference sequence). V lost 0 bases and J 2 bases, leaving 8 bases between the germline ends. An amount of RNA that ranged from 0.5 to 1 ug was reverse transcribed with random hexamers. Amplification of TCR beta CDR3 spanned 54 Vbeta and 13 Jbeta via immunoSEQ multiplex PCR. In TCRdb, the immunoSEQ multiplex PCR reads were re-called with MiXCR into one record per CDR3 protein. The profile shows some 99,000 distinct CDR3 sequences, about 96% of them singletons.

The receptor comes from a human donor in good health. The rearrangement links TRBV20-1 to TRBJ1-5; D call uncertain. Specimen: CD4+ T cells from PBMCs. CDR3 sequence: CSARDLQGNQPQHF. In DNA, the CDR3 is TGCAGTGCTAGAGATTTGCAGGGCAATCAGCCCCAGCATTTT.